This TCR beta chain emerged from a study of CD8 T cells in ankylosing spondylitis. Study-wide points: One TCR beta motif, made up of 7 or 8 highly homologous variants, appeared characteristic of ankylosing spondylitis blood.

For this clonotype: As yet, its antigen is unknown.

Generation of TCR beta libraries employed quantitative 5'-RACE incorporating molecular barcodes. MiXCR, applied by TCRdb to the 5' RACE reads, yields one record per CDR3 protein. The profile covers a few hundred thousand distinct CDR3 sequences, with about 22% appearing a single time and about 15% taken by the ten largest. From germline, CDR1 is SGHTA and CDR2 FQGTGA. With 3 bases removed from V and 6 bases from J, the gap between germline ends came to 5 bases. This CDR3 has 12 amino acids. This sequence was found in a male donor with ankylosing spondylitis. The sample comprised blood, either unsorted or a sorted T cell fraction (not recorded which). This sequence joins TRBV7-3 and TRBJ2-2; D ambiguous. The CDR3 DNA reads TGTGCCAGCAGCTTTTACGCCGGGGAGCTGTTTTTT. Translated, it gives CASSFYAGELFF.